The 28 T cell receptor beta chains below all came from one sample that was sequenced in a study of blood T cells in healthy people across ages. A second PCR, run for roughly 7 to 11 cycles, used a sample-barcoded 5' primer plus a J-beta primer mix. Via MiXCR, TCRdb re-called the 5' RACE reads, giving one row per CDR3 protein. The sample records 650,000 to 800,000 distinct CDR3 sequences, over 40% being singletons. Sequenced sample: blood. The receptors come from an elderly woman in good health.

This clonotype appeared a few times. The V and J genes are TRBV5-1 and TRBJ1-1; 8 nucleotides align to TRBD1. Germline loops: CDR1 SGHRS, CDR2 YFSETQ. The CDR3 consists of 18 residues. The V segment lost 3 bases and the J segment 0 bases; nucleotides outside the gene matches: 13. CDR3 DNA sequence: TGCGCCAGCAGCTCGGGGACAGGCCTCTGGGCCATGAACACTGAAGCTTTCTTT. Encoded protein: CASSSGTGLWAMNTEAFF.

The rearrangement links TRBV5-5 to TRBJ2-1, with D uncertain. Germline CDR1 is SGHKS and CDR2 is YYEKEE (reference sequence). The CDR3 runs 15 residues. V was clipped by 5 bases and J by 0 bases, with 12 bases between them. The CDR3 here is CASSPPLSSYNEQFF. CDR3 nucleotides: TGTGCCAGCAGTCCTCCCCTGAGCTCCTACAATGAGCAGTTCTTC.

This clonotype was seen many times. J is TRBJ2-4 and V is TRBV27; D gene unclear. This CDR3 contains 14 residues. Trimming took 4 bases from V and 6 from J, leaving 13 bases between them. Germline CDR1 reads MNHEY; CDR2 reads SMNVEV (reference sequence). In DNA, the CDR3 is TGTGCCAGCAGTTCCCCAGGTGTTGGAAACATTCAGTACTTC. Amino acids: CASSSPGVGNIQYF.

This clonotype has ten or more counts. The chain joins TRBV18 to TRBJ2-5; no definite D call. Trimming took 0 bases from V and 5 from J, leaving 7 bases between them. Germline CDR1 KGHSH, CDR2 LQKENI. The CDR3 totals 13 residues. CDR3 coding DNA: TGTGCCAGCTCACCACCAACCAGCGAGACCCAGTACTTC. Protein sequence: CASSPPTSETQYF.

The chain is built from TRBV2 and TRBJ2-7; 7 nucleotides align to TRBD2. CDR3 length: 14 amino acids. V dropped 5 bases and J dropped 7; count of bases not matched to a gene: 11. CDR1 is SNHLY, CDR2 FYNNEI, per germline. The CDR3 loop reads CASSPWTRFDEQYF. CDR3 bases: TGTGCCAGCAGTCCCTGGACTAGATTCGATGAGCAGTACTTC.

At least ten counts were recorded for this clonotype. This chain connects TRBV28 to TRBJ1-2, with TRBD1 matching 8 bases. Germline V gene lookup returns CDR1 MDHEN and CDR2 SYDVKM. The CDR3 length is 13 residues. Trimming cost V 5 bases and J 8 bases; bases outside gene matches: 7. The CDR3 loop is CASSADRVGGYTF. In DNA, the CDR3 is TGTGCCAGCAGTGCGGACAGGGTAGGCGGCTACACCTTC.

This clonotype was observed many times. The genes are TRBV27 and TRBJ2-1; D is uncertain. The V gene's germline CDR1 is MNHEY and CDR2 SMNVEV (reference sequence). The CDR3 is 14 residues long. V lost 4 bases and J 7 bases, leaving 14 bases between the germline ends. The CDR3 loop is CASSYVSGGNEQFF. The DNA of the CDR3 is TGTGCCAGCAGTTATGTCTCAGGTGGGAATGAGCAGTTCTTC.

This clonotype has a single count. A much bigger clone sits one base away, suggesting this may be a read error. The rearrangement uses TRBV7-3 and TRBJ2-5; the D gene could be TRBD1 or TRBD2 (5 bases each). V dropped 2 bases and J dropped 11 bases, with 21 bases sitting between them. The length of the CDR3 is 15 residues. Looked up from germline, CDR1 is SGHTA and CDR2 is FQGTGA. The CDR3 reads CASSLGGPSYNEQYF. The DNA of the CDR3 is TGTGCCAGCAGCTTAGGGGGACCCTCCTACAATGAGCAGTACTTC.

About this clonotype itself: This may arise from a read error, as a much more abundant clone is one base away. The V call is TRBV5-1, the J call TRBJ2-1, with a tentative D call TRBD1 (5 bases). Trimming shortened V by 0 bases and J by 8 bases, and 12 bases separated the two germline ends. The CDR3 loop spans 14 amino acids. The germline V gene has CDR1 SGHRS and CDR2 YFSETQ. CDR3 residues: CASSLVLGADEQFF. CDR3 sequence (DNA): TGCGCCAGCAGCTTGGTATTAGGGGCTGATGAGCAGTTCTTC.

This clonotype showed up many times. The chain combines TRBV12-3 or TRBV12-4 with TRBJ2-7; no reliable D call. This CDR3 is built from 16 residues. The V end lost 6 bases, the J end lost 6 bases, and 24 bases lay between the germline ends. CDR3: CASRKGPPRLDGEQYF. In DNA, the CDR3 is TGTGCCAGCAGGAAAGGACCTCCCCGGCTAGACGGCGAGCAGTACTTC.

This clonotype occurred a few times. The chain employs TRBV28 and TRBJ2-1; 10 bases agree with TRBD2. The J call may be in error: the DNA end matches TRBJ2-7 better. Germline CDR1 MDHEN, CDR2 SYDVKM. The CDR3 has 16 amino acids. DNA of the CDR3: TGTGCCAGCAGCCGGACTAGCGGACACTCCTACAATGAGCAGTACTTC. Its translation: CASSRTSGHSYNEQYF.

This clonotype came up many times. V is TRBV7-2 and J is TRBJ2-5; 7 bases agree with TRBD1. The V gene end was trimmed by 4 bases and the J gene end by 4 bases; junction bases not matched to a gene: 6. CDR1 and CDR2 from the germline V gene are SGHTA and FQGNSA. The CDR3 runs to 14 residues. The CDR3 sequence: CASSYGRDRETQYF. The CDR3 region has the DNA TGTGCCAGCAGCTACGGTCGGGACAGAGAGACCCAGTACTTC. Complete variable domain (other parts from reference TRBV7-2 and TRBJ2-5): GAGVSQSPSNKVTEKGKDVELRCDPISGHTALYWYRQSLGQGLEFLIYFQGNSAPDKSGLPSDRFSAERTGGSVSTLTIQRTQQEDSAVYLCASSYGRDRETQYFGPGTRLLVL.

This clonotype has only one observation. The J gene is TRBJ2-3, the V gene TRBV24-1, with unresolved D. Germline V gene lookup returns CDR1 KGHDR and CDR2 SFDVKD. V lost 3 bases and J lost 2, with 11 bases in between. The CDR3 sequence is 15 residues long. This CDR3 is CATSDVRRDTDTQYF. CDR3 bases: TGTGCCACCAGTGATGTGCGCAGAGACACAGATACGCAGTATTTT.

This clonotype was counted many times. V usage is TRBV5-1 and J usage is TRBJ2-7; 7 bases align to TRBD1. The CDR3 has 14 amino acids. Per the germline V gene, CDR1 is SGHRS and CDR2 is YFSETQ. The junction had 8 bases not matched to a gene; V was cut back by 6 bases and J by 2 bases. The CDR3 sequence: CASKIRDSPYEQYF. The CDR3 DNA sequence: TGCGCCAGCAAGATCCGGGACAGTCCCTACGAGCAGTACTTC.

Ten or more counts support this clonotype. Here the CDR3 DNA reads TGTGCCAGCAGTGAATTAGGGGCAGCCAACCTAGTCGACCAAGAGACCCAGTACTTC. Its protein is CASSELGAANLVDQETQYF. The chain links TRBV6-1 to TRBJ2-5; the D gene is possibly TRBD1 (5 bases). The CDR3 contains 19 residues. V lost 2 bases to trimming and J lost 0 bases, with 22 bases between them. Germline CDR1 MNHNS, CDR2 SASEGT.

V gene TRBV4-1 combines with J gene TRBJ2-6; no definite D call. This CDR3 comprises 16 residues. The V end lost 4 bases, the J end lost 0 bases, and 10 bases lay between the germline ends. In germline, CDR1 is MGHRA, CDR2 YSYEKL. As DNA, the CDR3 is TGCGCCAGCAGCCCAACACCTAGCTCTGGGGCCAACGTCCTGACTTTC. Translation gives CASSPTPSSGANVLTF.

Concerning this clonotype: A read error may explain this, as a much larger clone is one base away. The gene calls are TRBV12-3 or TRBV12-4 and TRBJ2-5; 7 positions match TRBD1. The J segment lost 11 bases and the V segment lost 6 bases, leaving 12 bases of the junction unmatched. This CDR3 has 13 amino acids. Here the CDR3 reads CASSQGQLYGQYF. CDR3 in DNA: TGTGCCAGCAGCCAGGGACAGTTATACGGGCAGTACTTC.

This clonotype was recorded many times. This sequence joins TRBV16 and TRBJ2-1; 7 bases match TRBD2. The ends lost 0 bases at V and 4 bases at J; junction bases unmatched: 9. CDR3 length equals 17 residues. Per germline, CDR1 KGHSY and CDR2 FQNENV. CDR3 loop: CASSQSLASGDYNEQFF. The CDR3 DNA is TGTGCCAGCAGCCAATCTCTGGCTAGCGGAGATTACAATGAGCAGTTCTTC.

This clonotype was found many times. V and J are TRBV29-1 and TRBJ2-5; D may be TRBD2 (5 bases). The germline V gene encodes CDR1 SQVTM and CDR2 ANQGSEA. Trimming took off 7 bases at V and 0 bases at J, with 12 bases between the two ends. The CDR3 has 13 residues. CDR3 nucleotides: TGCAGCGGGGAGAACCTTTACCAAGAGACCCAGTACTTC. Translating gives CSGENLYQETQYF.

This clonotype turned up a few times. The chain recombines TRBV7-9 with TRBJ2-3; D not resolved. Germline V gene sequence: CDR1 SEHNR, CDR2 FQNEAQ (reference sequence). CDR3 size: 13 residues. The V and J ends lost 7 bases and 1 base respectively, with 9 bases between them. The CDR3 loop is CASTPIGTDTQYF. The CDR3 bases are TGTGCCAGCACGCCTATAGGCACAGATACGCAGTATTTT.

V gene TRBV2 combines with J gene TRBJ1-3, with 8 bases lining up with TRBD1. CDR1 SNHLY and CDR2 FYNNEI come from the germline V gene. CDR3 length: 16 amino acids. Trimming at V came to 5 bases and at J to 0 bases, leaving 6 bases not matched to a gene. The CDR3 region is CASSQQGGSSGNTIYF. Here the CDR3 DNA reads TGTGCCAGCAGTCAACAGGGGGGAAGCTCTGGAAACACCATATATTTT.

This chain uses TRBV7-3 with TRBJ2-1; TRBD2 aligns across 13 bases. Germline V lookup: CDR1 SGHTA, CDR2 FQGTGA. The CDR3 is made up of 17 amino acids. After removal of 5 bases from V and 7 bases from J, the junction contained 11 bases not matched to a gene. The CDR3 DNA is TGTGCCAGCAGCCGCATACCGGGACTAGCGGGGACAAATGAGCAGTTCTTC. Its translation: CASSRIPGLAGTNEQFF.

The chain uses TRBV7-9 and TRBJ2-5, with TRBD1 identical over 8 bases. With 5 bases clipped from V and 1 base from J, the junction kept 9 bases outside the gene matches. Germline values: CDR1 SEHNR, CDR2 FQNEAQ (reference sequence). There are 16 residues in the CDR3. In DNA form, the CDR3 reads TGTGCCAGCAGCGCGGGGACAGGCCTACTCCAAGAGACCCAGTACTTC. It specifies CASSAGTGLLQETQYF.

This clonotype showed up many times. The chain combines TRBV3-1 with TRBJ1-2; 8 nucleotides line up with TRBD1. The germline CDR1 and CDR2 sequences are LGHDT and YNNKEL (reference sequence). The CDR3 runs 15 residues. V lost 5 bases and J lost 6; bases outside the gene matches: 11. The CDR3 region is CASSFFTRTGNGYTF. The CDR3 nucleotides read TGTGCCAGCAGCTTCTTTACACGGACAGGGAATGGCTACACCTTC.

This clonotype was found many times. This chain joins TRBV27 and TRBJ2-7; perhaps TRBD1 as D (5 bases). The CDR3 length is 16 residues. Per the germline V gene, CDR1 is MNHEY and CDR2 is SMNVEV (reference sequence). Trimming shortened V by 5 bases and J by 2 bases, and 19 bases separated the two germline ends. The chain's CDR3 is CASSTRNQGRPYEQYF. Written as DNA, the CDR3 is TGTGCCAGCAGTACGCGAAACCAGGGTAGGCCCTACGAGCAGTACTTC.

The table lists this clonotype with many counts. This CDR3 reads CASSLAASGISEQYF. The CDR3 region has the DNA TGCGCCAGCAGCTTGGCGGCTAGCGGGATTTCTGAGCAGTACTTC. The chain combines TRBV5-1 with TRBJ2-7; 9 nucleotides align to TRBD2. This CDR3 has 15 residues. The V gene end was trimmed by 0 bases and the J gene end by 7 bases; junction bases not matched to a gene: 8. Germline assignment: CDR1 SGHRS and CDR2 YFSETQ.

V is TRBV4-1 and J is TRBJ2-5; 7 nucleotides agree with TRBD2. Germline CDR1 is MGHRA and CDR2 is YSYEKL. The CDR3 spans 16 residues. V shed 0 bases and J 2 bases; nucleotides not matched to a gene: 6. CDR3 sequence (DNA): TGCGCCAGCAGCCAAGAGGGTCTAGCGGCTCAAGAGACCCAGTACTTC. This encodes CASSQEGLAAQETQYF.

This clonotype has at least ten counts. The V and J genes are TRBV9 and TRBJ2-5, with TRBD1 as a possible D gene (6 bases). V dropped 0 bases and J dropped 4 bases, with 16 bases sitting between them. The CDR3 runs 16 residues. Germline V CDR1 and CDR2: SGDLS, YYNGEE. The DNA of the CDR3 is TGTGCCAGCAGCGTAGAACAGGGCCCCCTAGGAGAGACCCAGTACTTC. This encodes CASSVEQGPLGETQYF.